The 8 T cell receptor beta chains presented below share a single source sample, sequenced in a study of response to subunit inactivated influenza vaccine. MiXCR was run by TCRdb on the RT-PCR reads, yielding one entry per CDR3 protein. The sample lists 500,000 to 650,000 distinct CDR3 sequences, 7.6% seen once, with 10% to 15% in the top ten. The sample consisted of PBMCs from blood, taken less than 25 months after vaccination. The receptors were gathered from a man aged 50 to 75 who received an inactivated influenza vaccine.

The chain has TRBV10-3 and TRBJ2-3, with TRBD2 matching over 13 bases. This CDR3 spans 18 amino acids. V lost 10 bases, J lost 2 bases, and 15 bases stayed unmatched. From germline, CDR1 is ENHRY and CDR2 SYGVKD. The CDR3 DNA is TGTGCCACCGGGATACACACCGGGACTAGCGGGGACACAGATACGCAGTATTTT. Amino acids: CATGIHTGTSGDTDTQYF.

This chain links TRBV29-1 with TRBJ2-5, with D hard to call. V was clipped by 8 bases and J by 4 bases, with 14 bases between them. Germline V lookup: CDR1 SQVTM, CDR2 ANQGSEA. The CDR3 is made up of 12 amino acids. The DNA of the CDR3 is TGCAGCACGAAGGGTCGCAGAGAGACCCAGTACTTC. It specifies CSTKGRRETQYF.

This chain connects TRBV6-2 or TRBV6-3 to TRBJ2-1; D is possibly TRBD1 (5 bases). The CDR3 covers 14 residues. Germline-derived CDR1 and CDR2 are MNHEY and SVGEGT. V lost 6 bases, J lost 12 bases, and 21 bases lay in between. CDR3 region: CASSSGLPGEGQFF. For the CDR3, the DNA is TGTGCCAGCAGCTCAGGGCTCCCCGGCGAAGGGCAGTTCTTC.

This clonotype was counted at least ten times. The gene calls are TRBV7-9 and TRBJ2-7; 7 nucleotides agree with TRBD1. The CDR3 totals 12 residues. V was pared by 8 bases and J by 2 bases, with 3 bases of the junction left unmatched. Germline V CDR1 and CDR2: SEHNR, FQNEAQ (reference sequence). The CDR3, as DNA: TGTGCCAGCGGGACAGCCACCTACGAGCAGTACTTC. It specifies CASGTATYEQYF.

This chain uses TRBV20-1 with TRBJ2-5; 13 nucleotides agree with TRBD2. V lost 0 bases, J lost 7 bases, and 8 bases stayed unmatched. This CDR3 has 16 residues. CDR1 is DFQATT and CDR2 is SNEGSKA in the germline V gene (reference sequence). The CDR3 nucleotides read TGCAGTGCTAGAGAAGGACTAGCGGGAGTTCGCGGGACCCAGTACTTC. It translates to CSAREGLAGVRGTQYF.

This clonotype showed up just a few times. The chain carries TRBV4-3 and TRBJ2-3; D might be TRBD1 or TRBD2, each matching 5 bases. The V gene lost 0 bases and the J gene lost 0 bases, with 10 bases spanning the gap. This CDR3 contains 16 residues. The germline CDR1 and CDR2 sequences are LGHNA and YSLEER. CDR3 amino acids: CASSQDWWGSTDTQYF. CDR3 coding DNA: TGCGCCAGCAGCCAAGATTGGTGGGGGAGCACAGATACGCAGTATTTT.

The genes are TRBV15 and TRBJ2-4, with D possibly matching TRBD2 (5 bases). V shed 1 base and J shed 3 bases, with 7 bases lying between them. The CDR3 is made up of 14 amino acids. Germline CDR1 and CDR2: LNHNV and YYDKDF (reference sequence). The CDR3 sequence: CATSRARDKNIQYF. The CDR3 bases are TGTGCCACCAGCAGAGCACGGGACAAAAACATTCAGTACTTC.

The CDR3 DNA follows: TGTGCCAGCAGTTACTTAGCGGGGGAGACCGAGCAGTACTTC. Its translation is CASSYLAGETEQYF. The chain joins TRBV6-2 or TRBV6-3 to TRBJ2-7; 9 bases agree with TRBD2. The J segment lost 6 bases and the V segment lost 1 base, leaving 4 bases of the junction unmatched. The CDR3 loop spans 14 amino acids. Per the germline V gene, CDR1 is MNHEY and CDR2 is SVGEGT.